This entry concerns a single T cell receptor (beta chain). The antigen this receptor binds is unknown. There are no base qualities to consult, and no much larger clone falls within one base. The hyperthyroidism patients were 18 to 65 years old and newly diagnosed, with a disease duration of less than 2 months. Patients were excluded if they had other autoimmune diseases, uncontrolled infections, pregnancy or lactation. Diagnosis relied on clinical symptoms, serum thyroxine, TRAb, thyroid ultrasound and orbital computed tomography. Trizol reagent was used to extract the total RNA, and its quality was then checked on an Agilent 2100 Bioanalyzer. For repertoire sequencing, TCR beta CDR3 regions were amplified from RNA transcripts. The first round was an RT-PCR using HTBI primers with the Qiagen OneStep RT-PCR kit, and this first round was followed by a second-round multiplex PCR, then size selection and purification. Libraries were sequenced on an Illumina HiSeq2000 using paired-end 100 bp reads. As for how the authors treated the data: SOAPnuke was used to process the reads, throwing out any read that had adapters, had uncalled bases, had a mean Phred below 15, or lacked an exact constant-primer or identifier match. COPE v1.2.5 was used to merge the high-quality paired reads. Clonotypes were defined as unique nucleotide sequences and were aligned to IMGT TRB V, D and J references using MiTCR v1.1. The analysis was limited to V-J combinations with a frequency above 0.0001, which together covered just over 98% of the repertoires. A TCR clonal expansion and chaos score per V-J combination was defined as the ratio of F50 clonal expansion to chaos observed in the TCRdist matrix. Welch's t-statistics and random forest were used to reduce the features to about a dozen V-J combinations, which were then used as input to a naive Bayes classifier. Thyroid-blood repertoire similarity was quantified with the Morisita-Horn index. Through fastp at Q25 and MiXCR, TCRdb rebuilt clones from the public reads, retaining in-frame beta chains. Each record represents a unique CDR3 protein, reported with the most common genes and DNA among its rows. The V and J calls and clone size come from TCRdb's table, not from the authors' own analysis. In all, the sample holds a few hundred thousand distinct CDR3 sequences, and under 45% of those were seen once. The ten largest clonotypes hold around 4.6% of the sample.

This sample was included in a study of Graves' ophthalmopathy and Graves' hyperthyroidism (dated by TCRdb to 2016 to 2019). About the full investigation: A patient counted as having stable hyperthyroidism if there was no progression to ophthalmopathy within 18 months of follow-up. To tell Graves' ophthalmopathy apart from Graves' hyperthyroidism, and to predict which patients would progress to ophthalmopathy, the study relied on TCR beta repertoire signatures. In total, over 130 blood samples were TCR-sequenced: fewer than 50 ophthalmopathy, some 80 hyperthyroidism and approximately 17 hyperthyroidism-to-ophthalmopathy patients. To explore V-J signatures that separate ophthalmopathy from hyperthyroidism, a discovery set of about a hundred patients was enrolled, consisting of approximately 44 with ophthalmopathy and fewer than 60 with stable hyperthyroidism. An independent validation cohort was composed of 18 hyperthyroidism patients and around 16 patients who later progressed from hyperthyroidism to ophthalmopathy. In five or six hyperthyroidism patients, T-cell repertoires of thyroid tissue and blood were compared. Following sampling, methimazole starting at 30 mg daily was administered to hyperthyroidism patients, and high-dose intravenous methylprednisolone was administered to ophthalmopathy patients.

What the study reported, not specific to this receptor: Most expanded thyroid clonotypes with frequency above 0.001 were also detected in blood, suggesting blood repertoires may reflect the thyroid immune response. In validation, the model predicted ophthalmopathy progression with more than 55% sensitivity and less than 80% specificity; 12 predicted patients were CT-confirmed with GO in a median of about 6.2 months. Ophthalmopathy was separated from stable hyperthyroidism by the 13-signature model with about 90% sensitivity and 81% to 84% specificity in cross-validation and with 80%/75% in the test set. No statistical method was used to predetermine the sample size, and group allocation was not hidden from the investigators.

Input material: peripheral blood or thyroid tissue (not recorded which). The clonotype was recovered from an adult man with Graves' hyperthyroidism.

The nucleotides read TGCGCCAGCAGCCAAGATAGGGGCAGCCAGCATTTT. It codes for CASSQDRGSQHF. Recombination connected TRBV4-1 to TRBJ1-5; TRBD1 is a possible D gene, resting on 5 matching bases. Measured from the cysteine to the phenylalanine, the CDR3 is 12 residues long. Just CDR3 DNA is preserved here, 36 bases in frame from base 1. The germline V gene specifies MGHRA as CDR1 and YSYEKL as CDR2. Trimming at the junction amounts to 0 bases on V and 12 bases on J, and the germline ends lie 9 bases apart.